These 19 T cell receptor beta chains were sequenced from one sample in a study of blood T cell repertoires in COVID-19. This table comes from immunoSEQ multiplex PCR, and its TCRdb copy is limited to in-frame clones, with some not included. The sample has about 200,000 clones, 86% seen once. The sequenced sample was peripheral blood. All receptors come from a woman between 50 and 59 years old with acute or convalescent COVID-19.

This chain joins TRBV6-5 and TRBJ2-7; 8 nucleotides line up with TRBD1. V gave up 5 bases and J gave up 2 bases; unmatched junction bases: 8. Germline values: CDR1 MNHEY, CDR2 SVGAGI. The CDR3 has 15 residues. The CDR3 reads CASSRTGKITYEQYF. The CDR3 DNA sequence: TGTGCCAGCAGTCGGACAGGGAAGATCACCTACGAGCAGTACTTC.

V is TRBV19 and J is TRBJ2-7; 7 bases fit TRBD1. V dropped 5 bases and J dropped 1; count of bases not matched to a gene: 8. Germline-derived CDR1 and CDR2 are LNHDA and SQIVND (reference sequence). This CDR3 contains 15 residues. CDR3 residues: CASSRDGTASYEQYF. The CDR3, as DNA: TGTGCCAGTAGTCGGGACGGGACAGCTTCCTACGAGCAGTACTTC.

This chain links TRBV5-4 with TRBJ2-7; D possibly corresponds to TRBD2 (6 bases). Germline V gene data show CDR1 as SGHNT and CDR2 as YYREEE (reference sequence). This CDR3 has 15 amino acids. CDR3 DNA sequence: TGTGCAGAAGGCCGGGTTAATCGGGAGCGCGACGAGCAGTACTTC. Translating it yields CAEGRVNRERDEQYF.

This chain connects TRBV5-5 to TRBJ1-2, with D maybe TRBD1 (5 bases). Per germline, CDR1 SGHKS and CDR2 YYEKEE (reference sequence). This CDR3 is 16 amino acids long. Trimming pared 4 bases from V and 1 base from J, leaving 17 bases between. The CDR3 DNA follows: TGTGCCAGCAGCACTCAAACTCAGGGCCTTAACTATGGCTACACCTTC. This sequence encodes CASSTQTQGLNYGYTF.

The V gene is TRBV6-2 or TRBV6-3, the J gene TRBJ2-3; the match to TRBD2 covers 11 bases. Germline CDR1 reads MNHEY; CDR2 reads SVGEGT. The junction had 17 bases not matched to a gene; V was cut back by 0 bases and J by 3 bases. The length of the CDR3 is 21 residues. CDR3 coding DNA: TGTGCCAGCAGTTACTCGAGTCGGGGAAAGACTAGCGGGATTACAACAGATACGCAGTATTTT. Encoded protein: CASSYSSRGKTSGITTDTQYF.

The chain recombines TRBV3-1 (or the pseudogene TRBV3-2) with TRBJ2-1, with TRBD2 identical over 8 bases. V lost 4 bases to trimming and J lost 9 bases; unmatched junction nucleotides: 11. This CDR3 has 15 amino acids. Germline CDR1 is LGHDT and CDR2 is YNNKEL (reference sequence). The CDR3 protein is CASSPRASGLIEQFF. The CDR3 DNA reads TGTGCCAGCAGCCCCCGGGCTAGCGGGTTGATTGAGCAGTTCTTC.

The V and J genes are TRBV19 and TRBJ2-1; 9 positions agree with TRBD2. The trim removed 5 bases at V and 7 bases at J, leaving 9 bases unmatched. Germline-derived CDR1 and CDR2 are LNHDA and SQIVND (reference sequence). The CDR3 runs to 15 residues. CDR3 loop: CASSYGASGNNEQFF. DNA of the CDR3: TGTGCCAGTAGTTATGGGGCTAGCGGGAATAATGAGCAGTTCTTC.

This chain links TRBV27 with TRBJ2-5; 9 bases map to TRBD2. Germline CDR1 is MNHEY and CDR2 is SMNVEV (reference sequence). The CDR3 contains 15 residues. The V and J ends lost 5 bases and 5 bases, in that order; junction bases with no gene match: 9. The CDR3 protein is CASSLQGSGRETQYF. CDR3 nucleotide sequence: TGTGCCAGCAGTCTCCAAGGGAGCGGGAGGGAGACCCAGTACTTC.

The gene calls are TRBV6-4 and TRBJ2-3, with 11 bases fitting TRBD1. The germline V gene has CDR1 MRHNA and CDR2 SNTAGT. Unmatched junction bases numbered 9, after V lost 5 bases and J lost 5 bases. The length of the CDR3 is 16 residues. CDR3 coding DNA: TGTGCCAGCAGTAAAGGACAGGGGGCCGGTTTAGATACGCAGTATTTT. Encoded protein: CASSKGQGAGLDTQYF.

This clone has just one count. The rearrangement joins TRBV7-2 to TRBJ2-7; weak D call: TRBD1 (6 bases). In germline, CDR1 is SGHTA, CDR2 FQGNSA. This CDR3 has 15 residues. V lost 3 bases to trimming and J lost 5 bases, with 17 bases between them. This CDR3 reads CASSFNLGQGNEQYF. The CDR3 region has the DNA TGTGCCAGCAGCTTCAACCTGGGCCAGGGGAACGAGCAGTACTTC.

This clone came up once. The chain uses TRBV4-1 and TRBJ2-5; 8 nucleotides match TRBD2. The germline gives CDR1 MGHRA, CDR2 YSYEKL. Trimming took 1 base from V and 0 from J; bases not matched to a gene: 7. This CDR3 comprises 17 residues. As DNA, the CDR3 is TGCGCCAGCAGCCAAGGATTTACTAGCGGCAACCAAGAGACCCAGTACTTC. It is translated as CASSQGFTSGNQETQYF.

CDR3 sequence (DNA): TGTGCCATCAGTGGGATGACTAGCAACGAGCAGTACTTC. Protein: CAISGMTSNEQYF. The genes are TRBV10-3 and TRBJ2-7; 7 bases fit TRBD2. V was pared by 4 bases and J by 5 bases, with 5 bases of the junction left unmatched. The CDR3 runs 13 residues. Germline V CDR1 and CDR2: ENHRY, SYGVKD.

This clone appeared a single time. V usage is TRBV6-2 or TRBV6-3 and J usage is TRBJ2-1; 16 nucleotides agree with TRBD2. Germline V CDR1 and CDR2: MNHEY, SVGEGT. Trimming took 2 bases from V and 3 from J; bases not matched to a gene: 7. This CDR3 is 19 amino acids long. The CDR3 is CASSYRSGTSGRDYNEQFF. In nucleotides, the CDR3 is TGTGCCAGCAGTTACCGATCCGGGACTAGCGGGAGGGACTACAATGAGCAGTTCTTC.

The rearrangement uses TRBV11-3 and TRBJ2-7, with D tentatively TRBD1 (5 bases). The CDR3 totals 13 residues. V was cut by 7 bases and J by 2 bases, with 12 bases left in between. Germline assignment: CDR1 SGHNT and CDR2 YENEEA. CDR3 protein: CASTREPPYEQYF. The CDR3 nucleotides read TGTGCCAGCACCAGGGAACCGCCCTACGAGCAGTACTTC.

This clone was detected once. The chain couples TRBV4-2 to TRBJ2-7, with D perhaps matching TRBD2 (5 bases). V was trimmed by 2 bases and J by 3 bases, leaving 11 bases between them. Germline V gene lookup returns CDR1 LGHNA and CDR2 YNFKEQ. The CDR3 covers 14 residues. CDR3 in amino acids: CASSQTGFVYEQYF. CDR3 DNA: TGTGCCAGCAGCCAAACGGGGTTTGTCTACGAGCAGTACTTC.

The chain combines TRBV7-7 with TRBJ2-7, with 11 bases lining up with TRBD2. The length of the CDR3 is 15 residues. Trimming at V came to 0 bases and at J to 2 bases, leaving 0 bases not matched to a gene. The germline CDR1 and CDR2 sequences are SSHAT and FNYEAQ (reference sequence). CDR3 sequence: CASSLASGGAYEQYF. The CDR3 nucleotides are TGTGCCAGCAGCTTAGCTAGCGGGGGGGCCTACGAGCAGTACTTC.

The V call is TRBV7-2, the J call TRBJ1-5; 10 nucleotides line up with TRBD1. With V trimmed by 1 base and J by 4 bases, 13 bases remained unmatched. The CDR3 has 19 residues. Germline V gene lookup returns CDR1 SGHTA and CDR2 FQGNSA. For the CDR3, the DNA is TGTGCCAGCAGCTTAGACGACAGGGGGCAATTCTTGTTGAATCAGCCCCAGCATTTT. It encodes CASSLDDRGQFLLNQPQHF.

The J gene is TRBJ2-1, the V gene TRBV7-2, with TRBD2 matching 10 bases. V dropped 0 bases and J dropped 7; count of bases not matched to a gene: 6. Germline V gives CDR1 SGHTA, CDR2 FQGNSA. This CDR3 has 16 amino acids. This chain's CDR3 is CASSLASGGAWNEQFF. The CDR3 DNA sequence: TGTGCCAGCAGCTTAGCGAGCGGGGGGGCGTGGAATGAGCAGTTCTTC.

The rearrangement links TRBV30 to TRBJ1-1; the match to TRBD1 covers 7 bases. This CDR3 region has 13 residues. Trimming cost V 2 bases and J 7 bases; bases outside gene matches: 7. CDR1 and CDR2 (germline): GTSNPN, SVGIG (reference sequence). The CDR3 region has the DNA TGTGCCTGGAGTTCCAACCGGGACAGTGAAGCTTTCTTT. Translating it yields CAWSSNRDSEAFF.